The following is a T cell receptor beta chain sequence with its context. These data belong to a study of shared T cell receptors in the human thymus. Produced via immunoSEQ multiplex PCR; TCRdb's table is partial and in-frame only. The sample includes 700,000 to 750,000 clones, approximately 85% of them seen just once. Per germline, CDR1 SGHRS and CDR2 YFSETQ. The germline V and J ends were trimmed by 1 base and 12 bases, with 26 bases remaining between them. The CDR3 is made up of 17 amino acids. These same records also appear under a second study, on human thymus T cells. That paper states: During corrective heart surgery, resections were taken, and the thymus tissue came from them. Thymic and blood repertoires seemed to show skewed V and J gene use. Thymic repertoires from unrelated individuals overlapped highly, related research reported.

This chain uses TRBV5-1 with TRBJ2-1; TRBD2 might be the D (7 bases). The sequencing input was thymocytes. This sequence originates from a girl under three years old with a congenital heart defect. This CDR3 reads CASSLPCSGTNKGGQFF. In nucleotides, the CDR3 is TGCGCCAGCAGCTTGCCCTGTTCCGGGACTAATAAGGGGGGGCAGTTCTTC.